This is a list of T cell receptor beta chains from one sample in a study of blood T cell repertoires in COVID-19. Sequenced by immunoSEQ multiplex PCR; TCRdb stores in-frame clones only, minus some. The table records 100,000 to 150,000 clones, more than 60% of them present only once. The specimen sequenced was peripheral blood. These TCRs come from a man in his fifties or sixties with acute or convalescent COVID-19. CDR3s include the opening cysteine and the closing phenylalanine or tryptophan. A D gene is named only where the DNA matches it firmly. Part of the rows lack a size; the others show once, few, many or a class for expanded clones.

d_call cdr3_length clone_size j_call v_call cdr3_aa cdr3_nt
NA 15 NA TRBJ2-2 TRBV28 CASSLSVSNTGELFF TGTGCCAGCAGTTTATCCGTTTCGAACACCGGGGAGCTGTTTTTT
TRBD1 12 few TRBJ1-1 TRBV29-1 CSVERGLGEAFF TGCAGCGTTGAAAGGGGGCTCGGGGAAGCTTTCTTT
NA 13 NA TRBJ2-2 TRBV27 CASSLQITGELFF TGTGCCAGCAGTTTACAGATCACCGGGGAGCTGTTTTTT
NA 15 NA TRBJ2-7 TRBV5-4 CASSLPGRERHEQYF TGTGCCAGCAGCTTACCCGGACGGGAGCGTCACGAGCAGTACTTC
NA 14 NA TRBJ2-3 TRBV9 CASSGLATGDTQYF TGTGCCAGCTCAGGCCTAGCGACGGGAGATACGCAGTATTTT
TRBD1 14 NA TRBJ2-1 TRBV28 CASSFWDRVHEQFF TGTGCCAGCAGTTTTTGGGACAGGGTCCATGAGCAGTTCTTC
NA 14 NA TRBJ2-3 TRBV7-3 CASSATGTTDTQYF TGTGCCAGCAGCGCAACAGGGACCACAGATACGCAGTATTTT
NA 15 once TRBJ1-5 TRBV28 CASSLWDTFNQPQHF TGTGCCAGCAGTTTATGGGACACGTTCAATCAGCCCCAGCATTTT
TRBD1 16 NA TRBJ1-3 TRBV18 CASSSSGQGSGNTIYF TGTGCCAGCTCATCGTCGGGACAGGGGTCGGGAAACACCATATATTTT
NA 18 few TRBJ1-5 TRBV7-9 CASSLGRIGRGRNQPQHF TGTGCCAGCAGCTTAGGGCGGATCGGGCGGGGTAGGAATCAGCCCCAGCATTTT
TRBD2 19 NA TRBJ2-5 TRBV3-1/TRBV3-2 CASSHTSGGDPRFIRTQYF TGTGCCAGCAGCCACACTAGCGGGGGAGACCCAAGGTTCATAAGGACCCAGTACTTC
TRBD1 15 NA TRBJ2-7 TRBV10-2 CASTRNPGQGDEQYF TGCGCCAGCACCCGAAACCCGGGACAGGGGGACGAGCAGTACTTC
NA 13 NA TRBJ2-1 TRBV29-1 CSVEGSQYNEQFF TGCAGCGTTGAGGGGAGCCAGTACAATGAGCAGTTCTTC
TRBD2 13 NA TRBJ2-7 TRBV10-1 CASSSGRGSEQYF TGCGCCAGCAGTAGCGGGAGAGGGTCGGAGCAGTACTTC
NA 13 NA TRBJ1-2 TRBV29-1 CTSWGGLNYGYTF TGCACCAGTTGGGGAGGACTTAACTATGGCTACACCTTC
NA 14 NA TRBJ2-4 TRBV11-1 CASSFRGQGNIQYF TGTGCCAGCAGCTTCAGGGGTCAGGGAAACATTCAGTACTTC
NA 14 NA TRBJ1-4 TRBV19 CASSNTGIGEKLFF TGTGCCAGTAGTAATACAGGTATTGGTGAAAAACTGTTTTTT